This entry lists 26 T cell receptor beta chains sequenced from one sample in a study of T cells expressing NK-cell markers. TCRdb re-called the 5' RACE reads; every CDR3 protein appears as one record, without DNA. This sample's table has approximately 550,000 distinct CDR3 sequences. Sequences were obtained from blood T cells: a sorted CD56 or NKG2C T cell subset, CD4+ or CD8+ T cells, or bulk PBMC T cells (not recorded which). The receptors were sampled from a young man in good health.

This sequence joins TRBV29-1 and TRBJ2-3; the D gene TCRdb calls, TRBD1, cannot be checked with no DNA. The CDR3 length is 12 residues. Germline V gene lookup returns CDR1 SQVTM and CDR2 ANQGSEA. CDR3 amino acids: CSGGADGDTQYF.

V is TRBV28 and J is TRBJ2-7; there is no DNA to check the TCRdb D call of TRBD2. The CDR3 spans 14 residues. Germline values: CDR1 MDHEN, CDR2 SYDVKM. CDR3 residues: CASNLSGRAWEQYF.

This chain joins TRBV7-2 and TRBJ2-1; TCRdb calls TRBD1, which cannot be checked without DNA. This CDR3 has 15 amino acids. Germline V gene data show CDR1 as SGHTA and CDR2 as FQGNSA. This CDR3 is CASSQGGNHYNEQFF.

The rearrangement joins TRBV18 to TRBJ2-2. Germline-derived CDR1 and CDR2 are KGHSH and LQKENI. This CDR3 is built from 17 residues. This chain's CDR3 is CASSPKIPTANTGELFF.

The chain recombines TRBV30 with TRBJ2-7. Germline V lookup: CDR1 GTSNPN, CDR2 SVGIG (reference sequence). The CDR3 is 12 amino acids. The CDR3 sequence is CAWSPEWSEQYF. Combining the CDR3 with reference TRBV30 and TRBJ2-7 gives the whole variable domain SQTIHQWPATLVQPVGSPLSLECTVEGTSNPNLYWYRQAAGRGLQLLFYSVGIGQISSEVPQNLSASRPQDRQFILSSKKLLLSDSGFYLCAWSPEWSEQYFGPGTRLTVT.

This rearrangement joins TRBV5-1 to TRBJ2-1; TCRdb designates TRBD1, a call that cannot be tested without DNA. The CDR3 has 14 residues. Germline CDR1 reads SGHRS; CDR2 reads YFSETQ. CDR3 sequence reads: CASSRVTGGNEQFF.

This sequence joins TRBV9 and TRBJ2-7. This CDR3 is built from 14 residues. Germline V CDR1 and CDR2: SGDLS, YYNGEE. The CDR3 loop reads CASSVRASTYEQYF.

This chain links TRBV6-5 with TRBJ1-1; TCRdb names TRBD1, which stays unverified in the absence of DNA. The CDR3 totals 14 residues. Germline V gene sequence: CDR1 MNHEY, CDR2 SVGAGI. This CDR3 is CASSYAPGGTEAFF.

The genes are TRBV12-3 or TRBV12-4 and TRBJ2-1; TCRdb names TRBD1, which stays unverified in the absence of DNA. The length of the CDR3 is 16 residues. CDR3 in amino acids: CASSLVLRRGGDEQFF.

The rearrangement links TRBV6-2 or TRBV6-3 to TRBJ2-7; TCRdb's D gene call, TRBD2, goes unchecked for lack of DNA. This CDR3 spans 14 amino acids. CDR1 is MNHEY and CDR2 is SVGEGT in the germline V gene. CDR3 loop: CASSSDGTAGEQYF.

The CDR3: CASSFTNREKRTQYF. This sequence joins TRBV12-3 or TRBV12-4 and TRBJ2-5; TCRdb indicates TRBD1, and absent DNA this call remains unverified. The CDR3 is 15 residues long.

The CDR3 sequence: CASRRFGGEETQYF. The chain has TRBV5-6 and TRBJ2-5; TCRdb names TRBD2, which stays unverified in the absence of DNA. The CDR3 totals 14 residues. Germline CDR1 is SGHDT and CDR2 is YYEEEE.

The gene calls are TRBV11-2 and TRBJ2-4; TCRdb reports TRBD2, a call that lacks DNA to check it against. The CDR3 totals 17 residues. Germline loops: CDR1 SGHAT, CDR2 FQNNGV. CDR3 loop: CASSLDSLTSGTGIQYF.

This chain joins TRBV6-2 or TRBV6-3 and TRBJ2-2; TCRdb proposes TRBD1, but this gene call is untestable without DNA. Germline V gene data show CDR1 as MNHEY and CDR2 as SVGEGT. There are 14 residues in the CDR3. CDR3: CASRFRGNTGELFF.

The chain links TRBV12-3 or TRBV12-4 to TRBJ2-1. The CDR3 consists of 15 residues. CDR3 amino acids: CASRPAGTPNNEQFF.

Here the CDR3 reads CSARVPGQGYEQFF. V gene TRBV20-1 combines with J gene TRBJ2-1; TCRdb's D call, TRBD1, is unchecked because there is no DNA. The germline V gene has CDR1 DFQATT and CDR2 SNEGSKA (reference sequence). The CDR3 extends over 14 amino acids.

V usage is TRBV7-8 and J usage is TRBJ2-1; TCRdb indicates TRBD1, and absent DNA this call remains unverified. The germline gives CDR1 SGHVS, CDR2 FQNEAQ. The CDR3 is made up of 16 amino acids. The CDR3 is CASRRTRDSLGDEQFF.

The chain joins TRBV7-8 to TRBJ2-7; TCRdb proposes TRBD2, but this gene call is untestable without DNA. The CDR3 totals 17 residues. Germline values: CDR1 SGHVS, CDR2 FQNEAQ. CDR3 sequence: CASRSGGGGLGIYEQYF.

The J gene is TRBJ2-1, the V gene TRBV12-3 or TRBV12-4; the D call of TRBD2 rests on TCRdb alone, since no DNA is present to check it. This CDR3 is 16 amino acids long. CDR3 sequence: CASSFRGTSGSNEQFF.

This chain joins TRBV5-1 and TRBJ2-2; TCRdb lists TRBD2, though no DNA is available to test this call. Looked up from germline, CDR1 is SGHRS and CDR2 is YFSETQ. This CDR3 region has 18 residues. CDR3 protein: CASGRGDRELTNTGELFF.

The gene calls are TRBV5-5 and TRBJ2-5. CDR3 length: 16 residues. The germline CDR1 and CDR2 sequences are SGHKS and YYEKEE (reference sequence). CDR3 protein: CASSLEKLAGQETQYF.

The chain is built from TRBV7-2 and TRBJ2-6; the D gene TCRdb calls, TRBD2, cannot be checked with no DNA. Germline-derived CDR1 and CDR2 are SGHTA and FQGNSA. This CDR3 region has 18 residues. CDR3 amino acids: CASSLSGLATSGANVLTF. Full variable domain (remainder filled in from reference TRBV7-2 and TRBJ2-6): GAGVSQSPSNKVTEKGKDVELRCDPISGHTALYWYRQSLGQGLEFLIYFQGNSAPDKSGLPSDRFSAERTGGSVSTLTIQRTQQEDSAVYLCASSLSGLATSGANVLTFGAGSRLTVL.

V and J are TRBV27 and TRBJ1-3. Germline lookup yields CDR1 MNHEY and CDR2 SMNVEV (reference sequence). CDR3 length equals 16 residues. CDR3 residues: CASSLSGDYSGNTIYF.

The chain combines TRBV9 with TRBJ2-1. Germline CDR1 reads SGDLS; CDR2 reads YYNGEE. The CDR3 consists of 15 residues. Here the CDR3 reads CASSPRVMGYNEQFF. The variable domain in full, completed from reference TRBV9 and TRBJ2-1, reads DSGVTQTPKHLITATGQRVTLRCSPRSGDLSVYWYQQSLDQGLQFLIQYYNGEERAKGNILERFSAQQFPDLHSELNLSSLELGDSALYFCASSPRVMGYNEQFFGPGTRLTVL.

V usage is TRBV20-1 and J usage is TRBJ2-7; with no DNA, the TCRdb D assignment of TRBD2 cannot be verified. The germline V gene encodes CDR1 DFQATT and CDR2 SNEGSKA (reference sequence). CDR3 length equals 16 residues. The CDR3 here is CSARDVGRTPKDEQYF.

The chain has TRBV5-1 and TRBJ2-3; with no DNA, the TCRdb D assignment of TRBD1 cannot be verified. The CDR3 is 16 amino acids. Germline V lookup: CDR1 SGHRS, CDR2 YFSETQ. The CDR3 loop is CASSWDPGQGVDTQYF.